The entry below describes one T cell receptor beta chain. Its target is unknown. This sample also contains other DNA sequences that code for the same CDR3. Chemo-refractory metastatic non-small-cell lung cancer patients were treated with focal radiation plus CTLA-4 blockade with ipilimumab. The sample comes from a study of radiotherapy plus CTLA-4 blockade in lung cancer. Study-level findings and limits: The best predictor of response was reported to be early blood T cell clone dynamics, with interferon-beta.

Between the trimmed V and J ends, which lost 4 bases and 0 bases, there was a span of 3 bases. Germline values: CDR1 SGHNT, CDR2 YYREEE (reference sequence). The CDR3 has 12 residues. Some clones are missing from TCRdb's copy, which holds only in-frame ones; the method was immunoSEQ multiplex PCR. The sample records about 120,000 clones, more than 80% being singletons. The V and J genes are TRBV5-4 and TRBJ2-3; D is unresolved. The receptor comes from a human donor with non-small cell lung cancer that progressed on radiotherapy plus ipilimumab. Sequencing was performed on peripheral blood, taken from a patient treated with radiotherapy plus ipilimumab. Here the CDR3 DNA reads TGTGCCAGCAGCGGCAGCACAGATACGCAGTATTTT. It translates to CASSGSTDTQYF.